This TCR beta chain is drawn from a study of cytomegalovirus exposure and HLA in healthy donors. Vbeta (60) and Jbeta (13) primers were used in the PCR. Sequencing used immunoSEQ multiplex PCR; TCRdb keeps in-frame clones, though not all of them. The table shows some 130,000 clones, with around 10% occurring only once. Overall study findings and caveats: It was reported that the classifier diagnosed cytomegalovirus status with high specificity and sensitivity in both the original and validation cohorts. The authors later linked a missense DCLRE1C variant to TCR beta V- and J-gene trimming. Later analysis suggested links between common viral pathogens and several top significant clusters.

The ends lost 4 bases at V and 3 bases at J; junction bases unmatched: 10. Germline V gives CDR1 MNHGY, CDR2 SVAAGI. The CDR3 is 17 residues long. This clone appeared a few times. What it binds is unknown. The study sampled nominally healthy donors, though unrecorded immune exposures were likely. Sequenced material: PBMCs. The clonotype was recovered from a man aged 50 to 59 in good health and CMV-seronegative. The chain couples TRBV6-9 to TRBJ2-1, with TRBD1 matching over 9 bases. CDR3 DNA: TGTGCCAGCAGTTCGGGACAGGGACCCCCCTTCTACAATGAGCAGTTCTTC. It encodes CASSSGQGPPFYNEQFF.